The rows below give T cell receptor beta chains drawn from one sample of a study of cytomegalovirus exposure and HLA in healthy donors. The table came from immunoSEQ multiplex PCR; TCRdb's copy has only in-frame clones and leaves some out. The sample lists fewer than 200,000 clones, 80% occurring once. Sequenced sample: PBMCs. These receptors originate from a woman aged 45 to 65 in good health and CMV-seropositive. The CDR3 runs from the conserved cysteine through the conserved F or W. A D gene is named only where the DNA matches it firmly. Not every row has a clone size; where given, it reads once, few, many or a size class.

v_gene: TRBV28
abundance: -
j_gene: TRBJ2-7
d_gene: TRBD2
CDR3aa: CASSGSQGLAGADEQYF
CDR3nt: TGTGCCAGCAGTGGATCTCAGGGACTAGCGGGAGCCGACGAGCAGTACTTC

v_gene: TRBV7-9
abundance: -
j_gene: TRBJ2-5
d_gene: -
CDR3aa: CASSPPPPDEGRTQYF
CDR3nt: TGTGCCAGCAGCCCGCCGCCTCCAGACGAGGGTAGGACCCAGTACTTC

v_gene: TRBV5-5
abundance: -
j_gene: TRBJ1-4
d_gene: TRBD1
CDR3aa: CASRFSGGTNEKLFF
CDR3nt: TGTGCCAGCAGATTCTCAGGGGGAACTAATGAAAAACTGTTTTTT

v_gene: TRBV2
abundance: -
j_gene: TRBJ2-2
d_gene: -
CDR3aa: CASSPRGELFF
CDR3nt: TGTGCCAGCAGTCCCCGCGGGGAGCTGTTTTTT

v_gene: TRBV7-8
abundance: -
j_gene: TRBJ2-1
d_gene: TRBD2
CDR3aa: CASSSSGRERNNEQFF
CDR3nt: TGTGCCAGCAGCTCTAGCGGGAGAGAACGGAACAATGAGCAGTTCTTC

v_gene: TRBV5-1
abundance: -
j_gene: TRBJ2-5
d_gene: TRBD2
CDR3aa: CASSPPKGLAGETQYF
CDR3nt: TGCGCCAGCAGCCCCCCAAAGGGACTAGCTGGGGAGACCCAGTACTTC

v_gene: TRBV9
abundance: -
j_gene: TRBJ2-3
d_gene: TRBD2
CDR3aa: CASSGTSGTSTDTQYF
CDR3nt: TGTGCCAGCAGCGGGACTAGCGGGACTAGCACAGATACGCAGTATTTT

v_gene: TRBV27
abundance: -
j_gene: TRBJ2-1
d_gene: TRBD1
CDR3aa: CASSLDRVGYNEQFF
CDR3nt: TGTGCCAGCAGTTTGGACAGGGTGGGATACAATGAGCAGTTCTTC

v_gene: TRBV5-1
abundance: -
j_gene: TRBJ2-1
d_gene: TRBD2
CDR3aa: CASSTIAGGPGNEQFF
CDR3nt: TGCGCCAGCAGCACAATAGCGGGAGGGCCCGGCAATGAGCAGTTCTTC

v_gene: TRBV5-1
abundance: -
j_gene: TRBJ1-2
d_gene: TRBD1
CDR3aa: CASSLVTGARLDGYTF
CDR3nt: TGCGCCAGCAGCTTGGTGACAGGGGCAAGGTTAGATGGCTACACCTTC

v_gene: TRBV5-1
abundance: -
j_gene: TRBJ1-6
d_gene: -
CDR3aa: CASSGQPLINSPLHF
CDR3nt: TGCGCCAGCAGCGGGCAGCCTTTAATTAATTCACCCCTCCACTTT

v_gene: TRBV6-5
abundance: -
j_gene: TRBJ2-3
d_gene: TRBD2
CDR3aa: CASRGTRRADTQYF
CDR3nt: TGTGCCAGCAGGGGGACTAGGAGGGCAGATACGCAGTATTTT

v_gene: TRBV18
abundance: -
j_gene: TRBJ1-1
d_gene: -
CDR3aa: CASSFGESTEAFF
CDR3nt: TGTGCCAGCTCCTTTGGGGAGAGCACTGAAGCTTTCTTT

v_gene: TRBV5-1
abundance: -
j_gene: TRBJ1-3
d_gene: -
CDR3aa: CASSPDGVPGNTIYF
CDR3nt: TGCGCCAGCAGCCCGGACGGGGTTCCTGGAAACACCATATATTTT

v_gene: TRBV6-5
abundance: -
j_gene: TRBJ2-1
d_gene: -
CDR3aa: CASSSGETRGLNEQFF
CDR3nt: TGTGCCAGCAGTTCGGGGGAGACTAGAGGGCTTAATGAGCAGTTCTTC

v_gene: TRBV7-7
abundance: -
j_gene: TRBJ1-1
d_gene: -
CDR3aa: CASSLATQGKVNTEAFF
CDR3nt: TGTGCTAGCAGCTTAGCGACACAGGGTAAGGTGAACACTGAAGCTTTCTTT

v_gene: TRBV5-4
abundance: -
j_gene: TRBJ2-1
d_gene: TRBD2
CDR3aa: CASSLASGIYNEQFF
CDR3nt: TGTGCCAGCAGCTTGGCTAGCGGGATCTACAATGAGCAGTTCTTC

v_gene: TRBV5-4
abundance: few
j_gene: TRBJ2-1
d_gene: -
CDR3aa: CASSMDGSSNSEQFF
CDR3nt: TGTGCCAGCAGCATGGACGGATCCTCTAATAGCGAGCAGTTCTTC

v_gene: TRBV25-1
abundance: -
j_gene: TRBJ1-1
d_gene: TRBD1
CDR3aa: CASSPRTGTAFF
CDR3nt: TGTGCCAGCAGCCCCAGGACAGGTACAGCTTTCTTT

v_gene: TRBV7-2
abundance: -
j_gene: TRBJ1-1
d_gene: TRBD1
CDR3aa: CASSLALGQDTEAFF
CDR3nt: TGTGCCAGCAGCTTAGCATTGGGACAGGACACTGAAGCTTTCTTT

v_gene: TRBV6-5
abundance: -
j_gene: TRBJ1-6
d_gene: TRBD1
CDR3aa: CASTRDRVGSPLHF
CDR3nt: TGTGCCAGCACCCGGGACAGGGTTGGCTCACCCCTCCACTTT

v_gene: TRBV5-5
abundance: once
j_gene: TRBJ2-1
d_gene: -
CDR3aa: CASSRIRGDYNEQFF
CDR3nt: TGTGCCAGCAGCCGGATCAGGGGGGACTACAATGAGCAGTTCTTC

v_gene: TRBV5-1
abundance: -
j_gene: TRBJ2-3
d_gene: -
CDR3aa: CASSLGGTQYF
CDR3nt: TGCGCCAGCAGCTTGGGAGGTACGCAGTATTTT

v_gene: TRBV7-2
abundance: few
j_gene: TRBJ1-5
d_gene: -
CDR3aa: CASSQQGTSNQPQHF
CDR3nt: TGTGCCAGCAGCCAACAGGGAACGAGCAATCAGCCCCAGCATTTT

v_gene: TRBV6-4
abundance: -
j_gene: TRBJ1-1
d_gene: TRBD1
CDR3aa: CASSADRDTEAFF
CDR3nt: TGTGCCAGCAGTGCCGACAGGGACACTGAAGCTTTCTTT

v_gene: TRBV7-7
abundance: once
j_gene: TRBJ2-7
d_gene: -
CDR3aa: CASSFGQAGSYEQYF
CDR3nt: TGTGCTAGCAGCTTTGGGCAGGCTGGCTCCTACGAGCAGTACTTC

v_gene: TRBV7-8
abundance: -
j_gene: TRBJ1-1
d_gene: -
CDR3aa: CASSSTGAGNTEAFF
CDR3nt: TGTGCCAGCAGCTCAACCGGTGCCGGGAACACTGAAGCTTTCTTT

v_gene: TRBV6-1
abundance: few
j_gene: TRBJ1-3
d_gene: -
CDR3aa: CAGRETPTGNTIYF
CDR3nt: TGTGCCGGCCGTGAGACACCGACAGGAAACACCATATATTTT

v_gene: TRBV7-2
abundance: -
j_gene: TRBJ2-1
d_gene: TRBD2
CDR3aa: CASSWTPGLAAQFF
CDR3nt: TGTGCCAGCAGCTGGACACCCGGACTAGCGGCGCAGTTCTTC

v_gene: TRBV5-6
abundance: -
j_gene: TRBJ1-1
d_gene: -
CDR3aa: CASSWAERNTEAFF
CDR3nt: TGTGCCAGCAGCTGGGCTGAACGGAACACTGAAGCTTTCTTT